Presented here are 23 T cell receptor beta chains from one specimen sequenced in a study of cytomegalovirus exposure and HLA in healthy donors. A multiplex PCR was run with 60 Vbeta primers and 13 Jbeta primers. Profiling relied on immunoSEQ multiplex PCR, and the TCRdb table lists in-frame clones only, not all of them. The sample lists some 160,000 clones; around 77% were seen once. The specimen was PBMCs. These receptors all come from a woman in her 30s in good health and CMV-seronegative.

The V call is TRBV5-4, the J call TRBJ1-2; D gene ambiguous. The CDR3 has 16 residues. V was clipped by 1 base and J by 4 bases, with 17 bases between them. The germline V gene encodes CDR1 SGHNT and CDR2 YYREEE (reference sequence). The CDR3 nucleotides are TGTGCCAGCAGCTTGAATACCAATAGTGCTCTCTATGGCTACACCTTC. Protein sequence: CASSLNTNSALYGYTF. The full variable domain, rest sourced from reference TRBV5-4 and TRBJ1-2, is ETGVTQSPTHLIKTRGQQVTLRCSSQSGHNTVSWYQQALGQGPQFIFQYYREEENGRGNFPPRFSGLQFPNYSSELNVNALELDDSALYLCASSLNTNSALYGYTFGSGTRLTVV.

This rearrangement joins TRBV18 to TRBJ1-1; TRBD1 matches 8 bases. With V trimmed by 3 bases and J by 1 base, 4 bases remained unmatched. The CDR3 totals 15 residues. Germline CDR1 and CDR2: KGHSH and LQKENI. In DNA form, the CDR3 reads TGTGCCAGCTCACCGACAGGGGCGGAGAACACTGAAGCTTTCTTT. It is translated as CASSPTGAENTEAFF.

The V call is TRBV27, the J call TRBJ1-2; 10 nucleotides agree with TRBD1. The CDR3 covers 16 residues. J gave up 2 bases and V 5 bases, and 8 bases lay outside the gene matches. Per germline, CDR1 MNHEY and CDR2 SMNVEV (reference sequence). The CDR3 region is CASSPRTGGGNYGYTF. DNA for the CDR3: TGTGCCAGCAGTCCCCGGACAGGGGGGGGCAACTATGGCTACACCTTC.

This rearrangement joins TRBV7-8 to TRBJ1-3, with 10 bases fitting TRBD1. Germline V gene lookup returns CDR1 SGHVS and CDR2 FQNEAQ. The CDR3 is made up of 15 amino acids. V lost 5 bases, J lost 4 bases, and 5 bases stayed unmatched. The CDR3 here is CASSPGTGVGNTIYF. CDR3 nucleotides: TGTGCCAGCAGCCCAGGGACAGGGGTCGGAAACACCATATATTTT. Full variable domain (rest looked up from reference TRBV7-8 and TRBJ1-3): GAGVSQSPRYKVAKRGQDVALRCDPISGHVSLFWYQQALGQGPEFLTYFQNEAQLDKSGLPSDRFFAERPEGSVSTLKIQRTQQEDSAVYLCASSPGTGVGNTIYFGEGSWLTVV.

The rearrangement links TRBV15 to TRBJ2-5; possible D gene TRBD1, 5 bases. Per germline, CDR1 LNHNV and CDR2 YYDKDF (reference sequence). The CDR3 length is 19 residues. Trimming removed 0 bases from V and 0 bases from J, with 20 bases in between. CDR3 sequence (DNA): TGTGCCACCAGCAGAGATTCGTCAGGGCCCATAGCTAACCAAGAGACCCAGTACTTC. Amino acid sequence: CATSRDSSGPIANQETQYF.

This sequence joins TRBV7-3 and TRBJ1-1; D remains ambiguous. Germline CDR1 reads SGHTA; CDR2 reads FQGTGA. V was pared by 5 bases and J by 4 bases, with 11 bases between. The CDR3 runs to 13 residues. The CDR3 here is CASSHTPGTEAFF. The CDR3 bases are TGTGCCAGCAGCCACACCCCGGGCACTGAAGCTTTCTTT. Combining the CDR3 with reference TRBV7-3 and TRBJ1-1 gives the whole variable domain GAGVSQTPSNKVTEKGKYVELRCDPISGHTALYWYRQSLGQGPEFLIYFQGTGAADDSGLPNDRFFAVRPEGSVSTLKIQRTERGDSAVYLCASSHTPGTEAFFGQGTRLTVV.

CDR3 loop: CARVTNSGNTIYF. The CDR3 DNA sequence: TGTGCCCGCGTAACTAACTCTGGAAACACCATATATTTT. The J gene is TRBJ1-3, the V gene TRBV30, with unresolved D. This CDR3 has 13 residues. The germline V gene encodes CDR1 GTSNPN and CDR2 SVGIG (reference sequence). The V end lost 8 bases, the J end lost 0 bases, and 11 bases lay between the germline ends.

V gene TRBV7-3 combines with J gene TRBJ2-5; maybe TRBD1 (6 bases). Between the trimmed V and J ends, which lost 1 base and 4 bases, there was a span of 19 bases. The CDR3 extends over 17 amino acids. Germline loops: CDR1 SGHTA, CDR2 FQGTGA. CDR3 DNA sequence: TGTGCCAGCAGCTTAAAAGGTGCTGGGGGCGGCACAGAGACCCAGTACTTC. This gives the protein CASSLKGAGGGTETQYF.

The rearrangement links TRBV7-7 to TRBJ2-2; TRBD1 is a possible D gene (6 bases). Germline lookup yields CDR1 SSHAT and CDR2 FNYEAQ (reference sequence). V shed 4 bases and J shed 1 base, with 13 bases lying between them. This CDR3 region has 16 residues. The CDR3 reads CASSSLLGQNTGELFF. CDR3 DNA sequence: TGTGCCAGCAGCTCCCTTTTGGGACAGAACACCGGGGAGCTGTTTTTT.

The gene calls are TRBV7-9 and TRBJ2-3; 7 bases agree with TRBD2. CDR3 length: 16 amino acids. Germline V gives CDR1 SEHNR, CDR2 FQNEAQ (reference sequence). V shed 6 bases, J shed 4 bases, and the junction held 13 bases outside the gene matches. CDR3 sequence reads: CASSSIAGEGPDTQYF. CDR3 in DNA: TGTGCCAGCAGTTCTATTGCGGGAGAGGGCCCAGATACGCAGTATTTT.

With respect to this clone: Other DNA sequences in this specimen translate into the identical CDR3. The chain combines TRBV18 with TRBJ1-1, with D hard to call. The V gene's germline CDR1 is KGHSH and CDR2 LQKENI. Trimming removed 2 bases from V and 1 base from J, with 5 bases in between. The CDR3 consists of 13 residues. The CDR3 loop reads CASSPGQNTEAFF. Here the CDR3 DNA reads TGTGCCAGCTCACCAGGGCAGAACACTGAAGCTTTCTTT.

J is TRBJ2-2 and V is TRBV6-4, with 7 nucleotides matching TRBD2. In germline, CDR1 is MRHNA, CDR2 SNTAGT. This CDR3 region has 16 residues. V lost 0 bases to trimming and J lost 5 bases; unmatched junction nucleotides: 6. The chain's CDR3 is CASSDSKAGTTGELFF. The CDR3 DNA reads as TGTGCCAGCAGTGACTCAAAAGCGGGGACGACCGGGGAGCTGTTTTTT.

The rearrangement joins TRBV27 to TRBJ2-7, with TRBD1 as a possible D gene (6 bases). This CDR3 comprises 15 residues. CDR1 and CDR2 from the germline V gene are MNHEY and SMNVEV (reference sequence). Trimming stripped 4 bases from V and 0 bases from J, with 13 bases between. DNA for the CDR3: TGTGCCAGCAGTTCCTATGACAGGCTCTCCTACGAGCAGTACTTC. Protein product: CASSSYDRLSYEQYF.

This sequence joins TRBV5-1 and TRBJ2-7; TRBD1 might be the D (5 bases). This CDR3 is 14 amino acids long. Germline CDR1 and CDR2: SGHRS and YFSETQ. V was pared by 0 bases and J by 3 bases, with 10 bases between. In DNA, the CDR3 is TGCGCCAGCAGCTTGGACCCAGGGAACTACGAGCAGTACTTC. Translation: CASSLDPGNYEQYF. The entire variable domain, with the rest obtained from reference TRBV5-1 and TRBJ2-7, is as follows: KAGVTQTPRYLIKTRGQQVTLSCSPISGHRSVSWYQQTPGQGLQFLFEYFSETQRNKGNFPGRFSGRQFSNSRSEMNVSTLELGDSALYLCASSLDPGNYEQYFGPGTRLTVT.

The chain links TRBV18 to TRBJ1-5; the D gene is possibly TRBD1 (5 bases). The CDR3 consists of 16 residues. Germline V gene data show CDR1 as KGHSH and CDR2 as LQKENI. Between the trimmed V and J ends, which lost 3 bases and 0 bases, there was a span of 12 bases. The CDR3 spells CASSPDAGISNQPQHF. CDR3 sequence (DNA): TGTGCCAGCTCACCTGACGCAGGGATTAGCAATCAGCCCCAGCATTTT.

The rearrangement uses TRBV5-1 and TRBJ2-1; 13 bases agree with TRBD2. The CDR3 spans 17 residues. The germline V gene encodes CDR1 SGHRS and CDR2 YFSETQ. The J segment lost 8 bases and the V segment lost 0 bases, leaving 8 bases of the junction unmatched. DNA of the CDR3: TGCGCCAGCAGCTTGGGGACTAGCGGGAGTGTGGCTGATGAGCAGTTCTTC. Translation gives CASSLGTSGSVADEQFF.

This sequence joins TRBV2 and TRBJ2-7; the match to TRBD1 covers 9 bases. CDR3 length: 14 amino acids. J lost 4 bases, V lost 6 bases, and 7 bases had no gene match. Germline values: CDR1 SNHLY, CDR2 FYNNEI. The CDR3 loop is CASSLGTGLYEQYF. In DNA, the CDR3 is TGTGCCAGCAGCCTAGGGACAGGGCTTTACGAGCAGTACTTC.

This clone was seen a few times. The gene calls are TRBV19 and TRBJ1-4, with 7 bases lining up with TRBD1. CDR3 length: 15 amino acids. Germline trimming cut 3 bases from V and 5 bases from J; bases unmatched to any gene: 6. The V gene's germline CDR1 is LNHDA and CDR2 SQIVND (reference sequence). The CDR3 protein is CASSMPDRANEKLFF. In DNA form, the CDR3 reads TGTGCCAGTAGTATGCCAGACAGGGCAAATGAAAAACTGTTTTTT. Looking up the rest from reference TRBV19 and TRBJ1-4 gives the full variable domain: DGGITQSPKYLFRKEGQNVTLSCEQNLNHDAMYWYRQDPGQGLRLIYYSQIVNDFQKGDIAEGYSVSREKKESFPLTVTSAQKNPTAFYLCASSMPDRANEKLFFGSGTQLSVL.

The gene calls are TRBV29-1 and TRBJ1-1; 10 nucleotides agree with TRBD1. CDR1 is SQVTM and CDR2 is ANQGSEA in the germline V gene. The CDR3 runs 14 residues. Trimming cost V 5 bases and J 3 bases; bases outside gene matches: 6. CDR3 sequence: CSVPGQGSYTEAFF. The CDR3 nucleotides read TGCAGCGTTCCGGGACAGGGGTCTTACACTGAAGCTTTCTTT.

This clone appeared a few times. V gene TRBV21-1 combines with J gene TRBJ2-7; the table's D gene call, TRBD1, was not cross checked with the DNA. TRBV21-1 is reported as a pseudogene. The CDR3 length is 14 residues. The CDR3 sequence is CASSKEQGMYEQYF. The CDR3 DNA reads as TGTGCCAGCAGCAAAGAGCAGGGTATGTATGAGCAGTACTTC.

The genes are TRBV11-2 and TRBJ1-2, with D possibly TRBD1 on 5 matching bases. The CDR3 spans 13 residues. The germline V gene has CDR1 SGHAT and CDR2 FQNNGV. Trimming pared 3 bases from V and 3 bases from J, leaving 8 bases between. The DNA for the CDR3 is TGTGCCAGCAGCTTGGACATCTACTATGGCTACACCTTC. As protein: CASSLDIYYGYTF. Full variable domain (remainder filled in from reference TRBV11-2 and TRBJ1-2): EAGVAQSPRYKIIEKRQSVAFWCNPISGHATLYWYQQILGQGPKLLIQFQNNGVVDDSQLPKDRFSAERLKGVDSTLKIQPAKLEDSAVYLCASSLDIYYGYTFGSGTRLTVV.

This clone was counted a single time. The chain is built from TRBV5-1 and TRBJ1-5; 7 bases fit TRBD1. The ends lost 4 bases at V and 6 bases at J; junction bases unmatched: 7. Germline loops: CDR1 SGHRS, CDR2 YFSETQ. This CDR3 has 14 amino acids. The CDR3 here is CASSPYRGGQPQHF. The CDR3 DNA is TGCGCCAGCAGCCCCTACAGGGGTGGTCAGCCCCAGCATTTT.

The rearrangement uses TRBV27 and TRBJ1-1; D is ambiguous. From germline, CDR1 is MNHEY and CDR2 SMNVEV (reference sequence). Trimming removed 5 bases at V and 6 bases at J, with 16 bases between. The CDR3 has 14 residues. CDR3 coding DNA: TGTGCCAGCAGTCCCTCGCGGGGTGGGGCTGAAGCTTTCTTT. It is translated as CASSPSRGGAEAFF.